This T cell receptor beta chain is from a study of cytomegalovirus exposure and HLA in healthy donors. Study findings and constraints: In vitro assays verified that three CMV-associated chains recognized CMV antigens specifically. It was 164 TCR beta chains that were listed as cytomegalovirus-associated.

Data came from immunoSEQ multiplex PCR; TCRdb stores just in-frame clones and leaves some out. The sample comprises around 250,000 clones, around 87% of which are singletons, and 0.37% rests with the top ten. CDR3 length: 15 residues. The junction had 6 bases not matched to a gene; V was cut back by 2 bases and J by 4 bases. The germline gives CDR1 KGHSH, CDR2 LQKENI. Comments on this clone: Its antigen is currently unknown.

The receptor comes from a woman aged 18-35 years in good health and CMV-seronegative. The sequenced material came from PBMCs. This sequence joins TRBV18 and TRBJ2-5; TRBD2 matches at 8 bases. The CDR3 spells CASSPRTGGLETQYF. The DNA for the CDR3 is TGTGCCAGCTCACCAAGGACGGGGGGGCTAGAGACCCAGTACTTC.